Following are 17 T cell receptor beta chains from one sample sequenced in a study of CD8 T cells in ankylosing spondylitis. TCRdb reprocessed the 5' RACE reads with MiXCR, giving one entry per CDR3 protein. The sample holds 230,000 or so distinct CDR3 sequences; 15% to 20% are singletons and the top ten take approximately 33%. The sample consisted of blood, either unsorted or a sorted T cell fraction (not recorded which). Every receptor here comes from a male donor with ankylosing spondylitis or in good health (not recorded which).

This clonotype was found a few times. The chain uses TRBV6-1 and TRBJ1-1; D is undetermined. The germline V and J ends were trimmed by 4 bases and 1 base, with 7 bases remaining between them. Germline V gene sequence: CDR1 MNHNS, CDR2 SASEGT. The CDR3 runs to 13 residues. CDR3 region: CASSGAGNTEAFF. CDR3 bases: TGTGCCAGCAGTGGGGCAGGGAACACTGAAGCTTTCTTT.

There are a few counts of this clonotype. The CDR3 sequence is CASSEREKGDIQYF. CDR3 bases: TGTGCCAGCAGTGAGAGGGAGAAAGGGGACATTCAGTACTTC. This chain links TRBV25-1 with TRBJ2-4; D possibly matches TRBD1 or TRBD2 (5 bases each). This CDR3 contains 14 residues. The ends were cut back, 3 bases at V and 8 bases at J, with 14 bases in the middle. Germline V gives CDR1 MGHDK, CDR2 SYGVNS.

The CDR3 bases are TGTGCCACAAGGGGACAGTACGAGCAGTACTTC. Translation: CATRGQYEQYF. This chain uses TRBV10-3 with TRBJ2-7; 7 bases match TRBD1. This CDR3 has 11 amino acids. Germline loops: CDR1 ENHRY, CDR2 SYGVKD. Trimming took 10 bases from V and 4 from J; bases not matched to a gene: 4.

This clonotype appeared a few times. The chain combines TRBV6-1 with TRBJ2-5, with TRBD2 matching 16 bases. The CDR3 contains 16 residues. Per germline, CDR1 MNHNS and CDR2 SASEGT. V lost 6 bases, J lost 4 bases, and 5 bases stayed unmatched. As DNA, the CDR3 is TGTGCCAGCAGGAAAGGGACTAGCGGGAGGGCAGAGACCCAGTACTTC. Translation gives CASRKGTSGRAETQYF.

This clonotype was counted at least ten times. This chain connects TRBV13 to TRBJ2-7, with 10 bases identical to TRBD2. The V segment lost 3 bases and the J segment 1 base; nucleotides outside the gene matches: 3. CDR1 and CDR2 from the germline V gene are PRHDT and FYEKMQ (reference sequence). The CDR3 consists of 15 residues. In DNA, the CDR3 is TGTGCCAGCAGCTTGGGGACTAGCGCTTCCTACGAGCAGTACTTC. It translates to CASSLGTSASYEQYF. Full variable domain (missing parts from reference TRBV13 and TRBJ2-7): AAGVIQSPRHLIKEKRETATLKCYPIPRHDTVYWYQQGPGQDPQFLISFYEKMQSDKGSIPDRFSAQQFSDYHSELNMSSLELGDSALYFCASSLGTSASYEQYFGPGTRLTVT.

The genes are TRBV25-1 and TRBJ2-1, with 10 bases that match TRBD2. Trimming took 2 bases from V and 4 from J; bases not matched to a gene: 2. CDR3 length: 15 amino acids. Germline CDR1 reads MGHDK; CDR2 reads SYGVNS. The CDR3 protein is CASSEGLAEYNEQFF. DNA for the CDR3: TGTGCCAGCAGTGAAGGACTAGCGGAATACAATGAGCAGTTCTTC.

Concerning this clonotype itself: One end of the junction varies from germline; a read error may be responsible. The chain joins TRBV29-1 to TRBJ1-1; 12 bases are shared with TRBD1. This CDR3 is 18 amino acids long. Germline assignment: CDR1 SQVTM and CDR2 ANQGSEA. CDR3 nucleotide sequence: TGCAGCGTTGCTGGAGGGACAGGGGGCCGGACATTGAACACTGGAGCTTTCTTT. As protein: CSVAGGTGGRTLNTGAFF.

This clonotype was observed a handful of times. The V and J genes are TRBV21-1 and TRBJ2-1; TRBD1 is taken as the D call from the table, unchecked against the DNA. TRBV21-1 is a pseudogene. The CDR3 spans 15 residues. CDR3 nucleotide sequence: TGTGCCAGCATCAACCGGGACGCCTACTACAATGAGCAGTTCTTC. It specifies CASINRDAYYNEQFF.

This clonotype showed up many times. This sequence joins TRBV6-5 and TRBJ2-1, with TRBD2 matching 9 bases. Per the germline V gene, CDR1 is MNHEY and CDR2 is SVGAGI. The J segment lost 3 bases and the V segment lost 4 bases, leaving 4 bases of the junction unmatched. The CDR3 extends over 15 amino acids. The CDR3 DNA sequence: TGTGCCAGCAGTTCTAGCGGGACGGTCTACAATGAGCAGTTCTTC. Translation: CASSSSGTVYNEQFF.

This clonotype was observed a handful of times. The chain employs TRBV20-1 and TRBJ2-7; TRBD1 aligns across 10 bases. The CDR3 runs to 14 residues. Losses at the gene ends were 1 base for V and 7 bases for J; bases not matched to a gene: 7. Germline CDR1 reads DFQATT; CDR2 reads SNEGSKA (reference sequence). The CDR3 region is CSARVATGGWEQYF. The CDR3 DNA reads TGCAGTGCTAGAGTAGCGACAGGGGGCTGGGAGCAGTACTTC.

Only a few counts were recorded for this clonotype. The rearrangement joins TRBV21-1 to TRBJ2-5. TRBV21-1 is labeled a pseudogene. CDR3 length: 11 amino acids. CDR3 region: CASSKRETQYF. CDR3 coding DNA: TGTGCCAGCAGCAAACGAGAGACCCAGTACTTC.

This clonotype was found a few times. The rearrangement joins TRBV9 to TRBJ2-3; the D is unclear. Germline CDR1 SGDLS, CDR2 YYNGEE. There are 15 residues in the CDR3. V was clipped by 3 bases and J by 4 bases, with 15 bases between them. The CDR3 here is CASSDGFGSPDTQYF. As DNA, the CDR3 is TGTGCCAGCAGCGACGGATTCGGCTCCCCAGATACGCAGTATTTT.

This clonotype came up many times. This chain joins TRBV7-9 and TRBJ2-6; D remains unclear. The CDR3 has 13 residues. V was shortened by 6 bases and J by 6 bases, with 9 bases between the two germline ends. Germline loops: CDR1 SEHNR, CDR2 FQNEAQ (reference sequence). CDR3 DNA sequence: TGTGCCAGCAGGAAGAATGTGGCCAACGTCCTGACTTTC. Amino acids: CASRKNVANVLTF.

This clonotype was seen a few times. The chain links TRBV29-1 to TRBJ2-1; 12 bases align to TRBD2. Germline V gene lookup returns CDR1 SQVTM and CDR2 ANQGSEA. The CDR3 is made up of 14 amino acids. V lost 1 base to trimming and J lost 9 bases; unmatched junction nucleotides: 4. CDR3 DNA sequence: TGCAGCGTTGAAGTGGTGACTAGCGGGAGTGAGCAGTTCTTC. Protein sequence: CSVEVVTSGSEQFF.

The chain joins TRBV11-3 to TRBJ2-1, with D possibly matching TRBD2 (5 bases). The CDR3 sequence is 15 residues long. The V gene lost 4 bases and the J gene lost 1 base, with 11 bases spanning the gap. From germline, CDR1 is SGHNT and CDR2 YENEEA. The CDR3 reads CASSWGASSYNEQFF. In nucleotides, the CDR3 is TGTGCCAGCAGCTGGGGAGCGTCTTCCTACAATGAGCAGTTCTTC.

This clonotype was seen a few times. The J gene is TRBJ1-5, the V gene TRBV7-9, with a weak D call TRBD1 (5 bases). The V gene's germline CDR1 is SEHNR and CDR2 FQNEAQ (reference sequence). This CDR3 contains 14 residues. The V end was cut by 4 bases, the J end by 6 bases, with 13 bases between. CDR3 sequence: CASSSGLTFQPQHF. CDR3 coding DNA: TGTGCCAGCAGCTCGGGACTAACCTTTCAGCCCCAGCATTTT.

This clonotype was observed many times. The rearrangement uses TRBV12-3 or TRBV12-4 and TRBJ2-7; D not certain. V shed 3 bases and J shed 0 bases, with 0 bases lying between them. There are 11 residues in the CDR3. The CDR3 DNA is TGTGCCAGCAGTTTCTCCTACGAGCAGTACTTC. Translating it yields CASSFSYEQYF.